This T cell receptor (beta chain) stems from a study of blood T cell repertoires in COVID-19. As for the study in general: The origin of the acute and convalescent COVID-19 samples was the United States, Italy and Spain. Sources were T cells, B-cell-depleted T cells, or PBMCs; the material itself was cDNA or gDNA.

The CDR3 covers 15 residues. V gave up 4 bases and J gave up 3 bases, with 14 bases separating them. Germline CDR1 is SGDLS and CDR2 is YYNGEE. This clone appeared a few times. The method was immunoSEQ multiplex PCR; TCRdb's version includes in-frame clones alone and lacks a portion of them. The sample carries 230,000 or so clones, about 87% recorded once. Those enrolled, adults aged about 18 to 89 years, came from roughly 22 US areas. Participants were placed into cohorts based on the clinical history they reported. The chain is built from TRBV9 and TRBJ1-3; D is ambiguous. Specimen: PBMCs or T cells enriched from blood (not recorded which). The TCR comes from a woman in her thirties or forties with acute COVID-19. The DNA for the CDR3 is TGTGCCAGCAGCTCCCGGGGTGAGCGTGGAAACACCATATATTTT. Amino acids: CASSSRGERGNTIYF.